One and the same sample provided the 9 T cell receptor beta chains below, sequenced in a study of T cell repertoires in cytomegalovirus infection. Each CDR3 protein is one row after TCRdb ran MiXCR on the reads. The data contain under 200,000 distinct CDR3 sequences, roughly 9.8% of them seen just once; the ten biggest clones take up 4.6%. The source material was PBMCs. The receptors originated from a human donor in good health (CMV status not recorded). Some clones in this sample may be carry-over from other donors' samples.

The chain links TRBV27 to TRBJ1-1; TRBD1 matches at 8 bases. V lost 8 bases and J lost 4; bases outside the gene matches: 9. Per the germline V gene, CDR1 is MNHEY and CDR2 is SMNVEV (reference sequence). The CDR3 length is 14 residues. The CDR3 region is CASGPWTGTTEAFF. The CDR3 bases are TGTGCCAGCGGACCCTGGACAGGGACCACTGAAGCTTTCTTT.

This chain uses TRBV28 with TRBJ1-2, with 9 bases that match TRBD1. Looked up from germline, CDR1 is MDHEN and CDR2 is SYDVKM. CDR3 size: 13 residues. The J segment lost 7 bases and the V segment lost 2 bases, leaving 2 bases of the junction unmatched. In DNA form, the CDR3 reads TGTGCCAGCAGTTTAACAGGGGGCGGTGGCTACACCTTC. This gives the protein CASSLTGGGGYTF.

This clonotype was detected a few times. The chain is built from TRBV29-1 and TRBJ2-3; D is ambiguous. Trimming removed 6 bases at V and 2 bases at J, with 15 bases between. Per germline, CDR1 SQVTM and CDR2 ANQGSEA. This CDR3 has 14 residues. CDR3 region: CSVQYSSYTDTQYF. The CDR3 DNA sequence: TGCAGCGTCCAATATAGCTCCTACACAGATACGCAGTATTTT.

There are a few counts of this clonotype. The chain recombines TRBV2 with TRBJ1-5, with D perhaps TRBD1 (5 bases). The CDR3 has 14 residues. Germline V CDR1 and CDR2: SNHLY, FYNNEI. The germline V and J ends were trimmed by 6 bases and 5 bases, with 14 bases remaining between them. Written as DNA, the CDR3 is TGTGCCAGCAGCGGGGACGGGTCCGATCAGCCCCAGCATTTT. Translation gives CASSGDGSDQPQHF.

The CDR3 protein is CASSLIAGGRGSLYF. The CDR3 coding sequence is TGTGCCAGCAGTTTAATCGCGGGGGGAAGGGGCAGCTTATACTTC. The rearrangement links TRBV28 to TRBJ2-7, with 8 bases that match TRBD2. The CDR3 sequence is 15 residues long. V was clipped by 2 bases and J by 13 bases; unmatched bases: 16. The germline CDR1 and CDR2 sequences are MDHEN and SYDVKM. Complete variable domain (other parts from reference TRBV28 and TRBJ2-7): DVKVTQSSRYLVKRTGEKVFLECVQDMDHENMFWYRQDPGLGLRLIYFSYDVKMKEKGDIPEGYSVSREKKERFSLILESASTNQTSMYLCASSLIAGGRGSLYFGPGTRLTVT.

At least ten counts were recorded for this clonotype. The chain uses TRBV28 and TRBJ1-2; D ambiguous. V was cut by 3 bases and J by 4 bases, with 6 bases left in between. The CDR3 has 12 amino acids. CDR1 is MDHEN and CDR2 is SYDVKM in the germline V gene. In DNA, the CDR3 is TGTGCCAGCAGTTTCCTCAGCTATGGCTACACCTTC. This gives the protein CASSFLSYGYTF.

This clonotype was counted many times. V is TRBV6-5 and J is TRBJ1-1; 8 bases line up with TRBD1. CDR3 length: 13 residues. V lost 5 bases to trimming and J lost 11 bases; unmatched junction nucleotides: 10. Germline values: CDR1 MNHEY, CDR2 SVGAGI. CDR3 nucleotide sequence: TGTGCCAGCAGTCCCGGACAGGGCCTGAGTGCTTTCTTT. Protein: CASSPGQGLSAFF.

This clonotype was recorded many times. The CDR3: CASSYSQGDYGYTF. For the CDR3, the DNA is TGTGCCAGCAGTTACTCCCAGGGGGACTATGGCTACACCTTC. This chain uses TRBV6-6 with TRBJ1-2; 7 bases align to TRBD1. The J segment lost 3 bases and the V segment lost 0 bases, leaving 1 base of the junction unmatched. Germline-derived CDR1 and CDR2 are MNHNY and SVGAGI (reference sequence). The CDR3 is 14 amino acids.

This clonotype was recorded a few times. The chain links TRBV13 to TRBJ1-6, with 7 bases matching TRBD1. Trimming removed 7 bases from V and 8 bases from J; junction bases left unmatched: 8. The germline gives CDR1 PRHDT, CDR2 FYEKMQ (reference sequence). The CDR3 is made up of 14 amino acids. The CDR3 coding sequence is TGTGCCAGCACCCCTGACAGGGTATATTCACCCCTCCACTTT. It translates to CASTPDRVYSPLHF.